The 8 T cell receptor beta chains presented below share a single source sample, sequenced in a study of CD8 T cells in Susac syndrome. A quantity of about 0.5 to 1 ug RNA underwent reverse transcription using random hexamers. MiXCR, applied by TCRdb to the immunoSEQ multiplex PCR reads, yields one record per CDR3 protein. The data contain 85,000 to 120,000 distinct CDR3 sequences, around 94% of them singletons. Sequenced material: CD8+ T cells from PBMCs. All receptors derive from a human donor with Susac syndrome.

The rearrangement links TRBV20-1 to TRBJ2-3, with 9 bases lining up with TRBD2. This CDR3 has 15 residues. CDR1 is DFQATT, CDR2 SNEGSKA, per germline (reference sequence). Unmatched junction bases numbered 7, after V lost 0 bases and J lost 6 bases. The CDR3 sequence: CSARDDSGGLDTQYF. CDR3 DNA sequence: TGCAGTGCTAGAGACGATAGCGGGGGATTGGATACGCAGTATTTT.

V and J are TRBV5-1 and TRBJ2-7; 7 nucleotides line up with TRBD2. The length of the CDR3 is 13 residues. The trim removed 6 bases at V and 3 bases at J, leaving 6 bases unmatched. Germline loops: CDR1 SGHRS, CDR2 YFSETQ. The CDR3 here is CASNGGIDYEQYF. Written as DNA, the CDR3 is TGCGCCAGCAACGGGGGGATAGACTACGAGCAGTACTTC.

This chain's CDR3 is CASSVSSGTRETQYF. CDR3 nucleotides: TGCGCCAGCAGCGTCTCGTCCGGGACAAGGGAGACCCAGTACTTC. The chain uses TRBV5-1 and TRBJ2-5; D may be TRBD1 (6 bases). With 4 bases removed from V and 5 bases from J, the gap between germline ends came to 18 bases. CDR3 length equals 15 residues. Per the germline V gene, CDR1 is SGHRS and CDR2 is YFSETQ.

The chain combines TRBV18 with TRBJ1-1; D might be TRBD1 (5 bases). Germline assignment: CDR1 KGHSH and CDR2 LQKENI. The CDR3 sequence is 17 residues long. V was cut by 3 bases and J by 6 bases, with 23 bases left in between. The CDR3 sequence is CASSPIAAEGAGAEAFF. CDR3 coding DNA: TGTGCCAGCTCACCCATCGCCGCTGAAGGGGCGGGGGCTGAAGCTTTCTTT.

V is TRBV2 and J is TRBJ2-2, with D tentatively TRBD2 (5 bases). CDR1 and CDR2 (germline): SNHLY, FYNNEI. There are 13 residues in the CDR3. V lost 8 bases, J lost 7 bases, and 14 bases lay in between. The chain's CDR3 is CASAWEYGGELFF. CDR3 nucleotides: TGTGCCAGCGCTTGGGAGTACGGCGGGGAGCTGTTTTTT.

J is TRBJ2-3 and V is TRBV14; D is tentatively TRBD1 or TRBD2 (5 bases each). CDR3 length: 16 residues. V lost 4 bases, J lost 1 base, and 15 bases lay in between. Germline assignment: CDR1 SGHDN and CDR2 FVKESK. CDR3 coding DNA: TGTGCCAGCAGCCCGGGACCTCAAGGAGGCACAGATACGCAGTATTTT. Translated: CASSPGPQGGTDTQYF.

The rearrangement links TRBV20-1 to TRBJ2-5, with a possible D match to TRBD2 (7 bases). V gave up 7 bases and J gave up 0 bases, with 21 bases separating them. The CDR3 is 16 amino acids. Germline V gene data show CDR1 as DFQATT and CDR2 as SNEGSKA (reference sequence). CDR3: CSVKHPGGPYQETQYF. CDR3 nucleotide sequence: TGCAGTGTCAAGCATCCCGGGGGGCCTTACCAAGAGACCCAGTACTTC.

The V gene is TRBV5-6, the J gene TRBJ2-3; 9 positions match TRBD2. This CDR3 has 17 amino acids. V was clipped by 2 bases and J by 2 bases; unmatched bases: 9. From germline, CDR1 is SGHDT and CDR2 YYEEEE. CDR3 DNA: TGTGCCAGCAGCTTAGGCCTAGCGGGGACCCACACAGATACGCAGTATTTT. Translation gives CASSLGLAGTHTDTQYF.